The rows below give T cell receptor beta chains drawn from one sample of a study of blood T cell repertoires in COVID-19. Measured with immunoSEQ multiplex PCR; TCRdb has only the in-frame clones, and not every one. The sample yields 270,000 or so clones, roughly nine tenths seen once. Sequencing was done on a sample of peripheral blood. These receptors originate from a middle-aged man with active or convalescent COVID-19. Both conserved end residues are part of each CDR3. The D gene is left open where the match is weak. Where a row states a size, it is once, few, many or the class of an expanded clone; other rows omit it.

clone_size,v_call,d_call,j_call,cdr3_aa,cdr3_nt
.,TRBV4-1,.,TRBJ2-2,CASSQGGSGLVVNTGELFF,TGCGCCAGCAGCCAAGGGGGTTCGGGGTTGGTTGTAAACACCGGGGAGCTGTTTTTT
.,TRBV3-1/TRBV3-2,TRBD2,TRBJ2-1,CASSQGTSGSQFF,TGTGCCAGCAGCCAAGGGACTAGCGGGTCGCAGTTCTTC
.,TRBV29-1,.,TRBJ1-2,CSVEGLSYGYTF,TGCAGCGTTGAGGGGCTGAGTTATGGCTACACCTTC
few,TRBV5-1,.,TRBJ2-2,CASSLSSTGELFF,TGCGCCAGCAGCTTGTCTAGTACCGGGGAGCTGTTTTTT
.,TRBV19,.,TRBJ2-7,CASSMAGQTFYEQYF,TGTGCCAGTAGTATGGCGGGACAGACTTTCTACGAGCAGTACTTC
few,TRBV19,TRBD1,TRBJ1-5,CASNPQGDQPQHF,TGTGCCAGTAATCCCCAGGGGGATCAGCCCCAGCATTTT
.,TRBV6-5,.,TRBJ2-5,CASSPDSPQETQYF,TGTGCCAGCAGTCCGGACAGCCCTCAAGAGACCCAGTACTTC
.,TRBV2,TRBD2,TRBJ2-1,CASSELAGALEQFF,TGTGCCAGCAGTGAACTAGCGGGAGCGCTTGAGCAGTTCTTC
.,TRBV7-9,TRBD2,TRBJ2-2,CASGLTSGYTGELFF,TGTGCCAGCGGACTGACTAGCGGGTACACCGGGGAGCTGTTTTTT
.,TRBV18,.,TRBJ1-4,CASSAFGGEKLFF,TGTGCCAGCTCAGCCTTCGGGGGTGAAAAACTGTTTTTT
.,TRBV11-2,.,TRBJ1-5,CASSWSSNQPQHF,TGTGCCAGCAGCTGGAGCTCCAATCAGCCCCAGCATTTT
.,TRBV6-5,TRBD1,TRBJ1-5,CASRTSGTANQPQHF,TGTGCCAGCAGGACCTCCGGGACAGCAAATCAGCCCCAGCATTTT
.,TRBV18,.,TRBJ1-6,CASSPRGFQGYNSPLHF,TGTGCCAGCTCACCACGGGGCTTTCAGGGCTATAATTCACCCCTCCACTTT
once,TRBV12-5,.,TRBJ1-5,CASGTTPGFQPQHF,TGTGCTAGTGGTACCACTCCAGGTTTTCAGCCCCAGCATTTT
.,TRBV7-9,.,TRBJ2-1,CASSTASVSYNEQFF,TGTGCCAGCAGCACCGCTAGCGTCTCCTACAATGAGCAGTTCTTC
.,TRBV5-1,.,TRBJ1-2,CASKVWTDDGYTF,TGCGCCAGCAAAGTCTGGACAGACGATGGCTACACCTTC
.,TRBV2,.,TRBJ1-1,CAIWATRTDPNTEAFF,TGTGCGATATGGGCAACCAGGACAGACCCGAACACTGAAGCTTTCTTT
.,TRBV5-1,.,TRBJ1-5,CASSLVGSSNQPQHF,TGCGCCAGCAGCTTGGTGGGGAGTAGCAATCAGCCCCAGCATTTT
.,TRBV7-3,TRBD2,TRBJ2-7,CASSSSGGLPYEQYF,TGTGCCAGCAGCAGTAGCGGGGGGCTTCCCTACGAGCAGTACTTC
.,TRBV30,.,TRBJ1-5,CAWSARGDQPQHF,TGTGCCTGGAGTGCACGGGGAGATCAGCCCCAGCATTTT
.,TRBV19,TRBD2,TRBJ2-1,CASRLAGSREYNEQFF,TGTGCCAGTAGATTAGCGGGATCCCGGGAATACAATGAGCAGTTCTTC
.,TRBV9,.,TRBJ1-2,CASSALTADGYTF,TGTGCCAGCAGCGCCCTAACGGCGGATGGCTACACCTTC
.,TRBV10-1,.,TRBJ1-5,CASSDYGDQPQHF,TGCGCCAGCAGTGATTACGGGGATCAGCCCCAGCATTTT
.,TRBV12-3/TRBV12-4,TRBD2,TRBJ2-1,CASIPAGVDEQFF,TGTGCCAGCATACCAGCGGGAGTCGATGAGCAGTTCTTC
.,TRBV11-3,TRBD2,TRBJ2-1,CASSPGLAGGPSYNEQFF,TGTGCCAGCAGCCCGGGACTAGCGGGGGGGCCTTCCTACAATGAGCAGTTCTTC
.,TRBV5-4,.,TRBJ1-1,CASSFRDTQNTEAFF,TGTGCCAGCAGCTTTCGGGACACCCAGAACACTGAAGCTTTCTTT
.,TRBV19,.,TRBJ2-2,CASSIIPGELFF,TGTGCCAGTAGTATTATCCCCGGGGAGCTGTTTTTT
.,TRBV12-5,.,TRBJ1-1,CASGLDRVKHTEAFF,TGTGCTAGTGGTTTGGACAGGGTGAAACACACTGAAGCTTTCTTT
once,TRBV20-1,.,TRBJ2-5,CSARFKETQYF,TGCAGTGCTAGGTTCAAAGAGACCCAGTACTTC
.,TRBV6-5,.,TRBJ2-3,CASRASEGTDTQYF,TGTGCCAGCAGAGCTAGCGAGGGCACAGATACGCAGTATTTT
once,TRBV18,.,TRBJ1-1,CASSQKGDRNTEAFF,TGTGCCAGCTCGCAGAAGGGGGACCGGAACACTGAAGCTTTCTTT
once,TRBV19,.,TRBJ2-4,CASRPLSLDKNIQYF,TGTGCCAGTAGGCCCCTGTCGTTAGACAAAAACATTCAGTACTTC
once,TRBV5-4,.,TRBJ2-2,CASISNTGELFF,TGTGCCAGCATCTCGAACACCGGGGAGCTGTTTTTT
.,TRBV12-3/TRBV12-4,TRBD1,TRBJ1-4,CASRRTGVEKLFF,TGTGCCAGCAGACGAACAGGGGTTGAAAAACTGTTTTTT
.,TRBV19,.,TRBJ1-1,CASSIGGRDTEAFF,TGTGCCAGTAGTATAGGGGGGAGGGACACTGAAGCTTTCTTT
.,TRBV7-3,.,TRBJ2-7,CASSLGPGDSYEQYF,TGTGCCAGCAGCTTAGGTCCCGGTGACAGCTACGAGCAGTACTTC
.,TRBV6-5,TRBD1,TRBJ2-7,CASRQGQQMPYEQYF,TGTGCCAGCAGGCAGGGACAGCAGATGCCCTACGAGCAGTACTTC
few,TRBV18,TRBD1,TRBJ1-3,CASSRPGQSSGNTIYF,TGTGCCAGCTCACGACCGGGACAGAGCTCTGGAAACACCATATATTTT
.,TRBV6-6,.,TRBJ1-1,CASSYTGEAFF,TGTGCCAGCAGTTACACAGGTGAAGCTTTCTTT
.,TRBV2,.,TRBJ1-1,CASRTEVNTEAFF,TGTGCCAGCAGGACTGAGGTTAACACTGAAGCTTTCTTT
.,TRBV13,.,TRBJ2-7,CASSPRDLDSYEQYF,TGTGCCAGCAGCCCTCGGGATCTGGACTCCTACGAGCAGTACTTC
.,TRBV5-1,.,TRBJ1-1,CASSLARQPKNTEAFF,TGCGCCAGCAGCTTGGCGCGGCAGCCTAAGAACACTGAAGCTTTCTTT
few,TRBV14,.,TRBJ1-1,CASSLQTNTEAFF,TGTGCCAGCAGCCTCCAGACAAACACTGAAGCTTTCTTT
.,TRBV2,TRBD1,TRBJ1-1,CASRLTGDTEAFF,TGTGCCAGCAGGCTGACAGGGGACACTGAAGCTTTCTTT
.,TRBV29-1,TRBD1,TRBJ1-2,CSADRGGGYTF,TGCAGCGCCGACAGGGGCGGTGGCTACACCTTC
.,TRBV24-1,.,TRBJ1-1,CATRVVTEAFF,TGTGCCACCAGGGTAGTCACTGAAGCTTTCTTT
.,TRBV2,.,TRBJ2-4,CASSEQGRGNIQYF,TGTGCCAGCAGTGAACAGGGGAGGGGAAACATTCAGTACTTC
.,TRBV23-1,.,TRBJ2-7,CASSQSGGSYEQYF,TGCGCCAGCAGTCAATCGGGGGGTTCCTACGAGCAGTACTTC
.,TRBV18,TRBD2,TRBJ2-1,CASSPLNREGGTDDNEQFF,TGTGCCAGCTCACCCCTTAATCGGGAGGGGGGGACGGATGACAATGAGCAGTTCTTC
.,TRBV5-1,.,TRBJ1-1,CASRGLEAEAFF,TGCGCCAGCAGAGGATTAGAGGCGGAAGCTTTCTTT
.,TRBV6-5,TRBD1,TRBJ2-1,CASSYRTGLYNEQFF,TGTGCCAGCAGTTACAGGACAGGGCTATACAATGAGCAGTTCTTC
.,TRBV5-1,TRBD2,TRBJ2-7,CASSLETLAGVSNEQYF,TGCGCCAGCAGCTTGGAGACGCTAGCGGGAGTGAGTAACGAGCAGTACTTC